This T cell receptor beta chain was found in a study of T cell responses to AZD1222 COVID-19 vaccine. Overall study findings and caveats: Spike-spanning, vaccine-associated CD4 TCRs were dominant at 160-218 and 743-854. As reported, nearly half of all spike-specific TCRs target variant regions that are unmutated. Compared with day 0, the breadth and depth of the Spike-specific TCR repertoire rose significantly after two doses of AZD1222.

Germline V gene data show CDR1 as SGHNT and CDR2 as YYREEE (reference sequence). V lost 4 bases to trimming and J lost 1 base; unmatched junction nucleotides: 10. The CDR3 consists of 16 residues. Details on this clone: The antigen is not known.

Profiling relied on immunoSEQ multiplex PCR, and the TCRdb table lists in-frame clones only, not all of them. The sample lists 95,000 to 110,000 clones, around 86% occurring once. This chain links TRBV5-4 with TRBJ1-1; 7 nucleotides line up with TRBD1. The sample here was peripheral blood, taken 28 days after the second dose of the MenACWY control vaccine. The TCR was taken from an adult who received the MenACWY meningococcal vaccine as a control. The chain's CDR3 is CASSHQSTGRNTEAFF. CDR3 bases: TGTGCCAGCAGCCATCAGTCGACAGGGAGGAACACTGAAGCTTTCTTT.